The clone carrying this TCR beta chain came up many times. The CDR3 regions of TCR beta were amplified from RNA transcripts. During a first-round RT-PCR of the TCR CDR3, the HTBI primer set was used. TCRdb re-called the multiplex PCR reads through MiXCR, storing one row per CDR3 protein. The table records roughly 110,000 distinct CDR3 sequences, around a sixth of them present only once. This specimen belongs to a study of T cells in Graves' hyperthyroidism and ophthalmopathy. Stability of Graves' hyperthyroidism was defined as absent ophthalmopathy progression within 18 months. Patients having uncontrolled infection, another autoimmune disease, pregnancy or lactation were not included. Diagnoses used clinical symptoms, serum thyroxine and TRAb, thyroid ultrasound and orbital computed tomography. CDR1 is MNHEY and CDR2 is SMNVEV in the germline V gene (reference sequence). This CDR3 contains 13 residues. Trimming left V 6 bases short and J 5 bases short, with 14 bases between.

Sequences were obtained from blood. The receptor's source is a woman aged 50 to 65 with Graves' hyperthyroidism. V and J are TRBV27 and TRBJ2-7; D is unresolved. CDR3 DNA: TGTGCCAGCAGGCTAGGAGTCGGAAACGAGCAGTACTTC. It translates to CASRLGVGNEQYF.